The 27 T cell receptor gamma chains below were found in one sample sequenced in a study of gamma delta lymphoproliferative disorders and STAT genes. Sequencing used genomic DNA taken from PBMCs of patients and controls. TCRdb applied CATT to the multiplex PCR reads for clone calling. The sample has under 5,000 gamma-chain clones, 7% seen once; the top ten hold about a third. Sequences were obtained from blood. The source of these receptors is a human donor in good health.

This clone has only a few counts. This may be a read error: a much more frequent sequence differs by one nucleotide. The DNA is omitted, as the CDR3 cannot be located on it reliably, and the CDR3 follows TCRdb's listing. Other DNA sequences within the sample encode an identical CDR3. No call exists for the J gene, whereas the V gene is TRGV11. TRGV11 is given ORF status, its function remaining uncertain. The length of the CDR3 is 16 amino acids, counting both ends. The CDR3 loop reads CTTVPAGSLSGWFKIF.

This clone was seen many times. In the same sample, other DNA sequences code for this CDR3. V usage is TRGV2 and J usage is TRGJ1 or TRGJ2. No J segment appears in TCRdb, so it was assigned here by matching the sequence to germline. The V and J ends lost 0 bases and 6 bases, in that order; junction bases with no gene match: 5. Germline V gene sequence: CDR1 EGSNGY, CDR2 YDSYNSKV. The CDR3 totals 13 residues. CDR3 DNA sequence: TGTGCCACCTGGGACGGGCCGTCTTATAAGAAACTCTTT. Its translation: CATWDGPSYKKLF.

By sample fraction, this clone is medium-sized. V usage is TRGV10 and J usage is TRGJ1 or TRGJ2. The J gene was missing in TCRdb and was found by matching the end of the DNA to germline. TRGV10 is assigned to the ORF class and has an uncertain function. The CDR3 length is 14 residues. The junction had 15 bases not matched to a gene; V was cut back by 8 bases and J by 7 bases. CDR3 amino acids: CAAWDYPLRYKKLF. The DNA for the CDR3 is TGTGCTGCGTGGGATTACCCCTTGAGATATAAGAAACTCTTT.

The chain is built from TRGV8 and TRGJP2. The J gene comes from matching the DNA to germline here; TCRdb lacks it. Germline CDR1 reads VENAVY; CDR2 reads YDSYNSRV. V gave up 4 bases and J gave up 11 bases; unmatched junction bases: 4. The CDR3 extends over 11 amino acids. The CDR3 nucleotides are TGTGCCACCTGGGAAAACTGGATCAAGACGTTT. Its translation: CATWENWIKTF.

In its sample, this clone is medium-sized. This chain uses TRGV8 with TRGJ1 or TRGJ2. In the absence of a J gene in TCRdb, the DNA was matched to germline to assign it here. The germline gives CDR1 VENAVY, CDR2 YDSYNSRV. V was pared by 3 bases and J by 6 bases, with 14 bases of the junction left unmatched. CDR3 length: 15 residues. The CDR3 sequence: CATWDVVNVGYKKLF. DNA for the CDR3: TGTGCCACCTGGGATGTCGTCAATGTGGGTTATAAGAAACTCTTT.

This clone was detected ten times or more. The V gene is TRGV9, the J gene TRGJ1 or TRGJ2. In the absence of a J gene in TCRdb, the DNA was matched to germline to assign it here. The germline V gene has CDR1 GITISATS and CDR2 ISYDGTV (reference sequence). The CDR3 totals 13 residues. V gave up 1 base and J gave up 11 bases; unmatched junction bases: 11. The CDR3 region has the DNA TGTGCCTTGTGGGAGGTCCTGTTTCGGGAGAAACTCTTT. This encodes CALWEVLFREKLF.

This clone was counted a few times. This chain uses TRGV9 with TRGJ1 or TRGJ2. TCRdb lists no J gene, so it was determined here by aligning the DNA to germline. CDR1 and CDR2 (germline): GITISATS, ISYDGTV (reference sequence). The V and J ends lost 4 bases and 6 bases, in that order; junction bases with no gene match: 36. This CDR3 spans 22 amino acids. The CDR3 region has the DNA TGTGCCTTGTGGGAATACTCTCCGACGAGGATAGGACGACTCCCTCAGGGTTATAAGAAACTCTTT. Translating gives CALWEYSPTRIGRLPQGYKKLF.

This clone has a handful of counts. TCRdb attributes to this sequence the protein of a much larger clone, which differs from the DNA translation at residue 4; a read error is likely, and the protein displayed is translated from the DNA. This chain connects TRGV8 to TRGJ1 or TRGJ2. As TCRdb names no J gene, one was assigned here on the basis of a DNA match to germline. This CDR3 spans 13 amino acids. Germline-derived CDR1 and CDR2 are VENAVY and YDSYNSRV. For the CDR3, the DNA is TGTGCCACCCGGGATAGAGGGAATTATAAGAAACTCTTT. It yields the protein CATRDRGNYKKLF.

This clone counts as medium-sized (0.01 to 0.1%). The rearrangement links TRGV10 to TRGJP1. The J gene was not available in TCRdb and was assigned here by matching the DNA to germline segments. TRGV10 is assigned to the ORF class and has an uncertain function. V lost 8 bases, J lost 0 bases, and 7 bases stayed unmatched. The CDR3 sequence is 15 residues long. The DNA of the CDR3 is TGTGCTGCGTGGGATAATTATACCACTGGTTGGTTCAAGATATTT. Amino acid sequence: CAAWDNYTTGWFKIF.

Sample share makes this clone medium-sized (0.01 to 0.1%). The rearrangement joins TRGV4 to TRGJ1 or TRGJ2. The J gene is not listed in TCRdb, so it was assigned here from a DNA match to germline. Trimming at V came to 1 base and at J to 7 bases, leaving 7 bases not matched to a gene. CDR1 and CDR2 (germline): EGSTGY, YDSYTSSV. CDR3 length: 13 amino acids. CDR3 region: CATWDGLSYKKLF. The CDR3 coding sequence is TGTGCCACCTGGGATGGCCTTTCGTATAAGAAACTCTTT.

In its sample, this clone is medium-sized (0.01 to 0.1%). This chain joins TRGV11 and TRGJ1 or TRGJ2. The J gene is absent in TCRdb and was assigned here via DNA matching to germline. TRGV11 is noted as an ORF with a role that remains uncertain. After removal of 0 bases from V and 3 bases from J, the junction contained 2 bases not matched to a gene. CDR3 length: 14 residues. CDR3 nucleotides: TGTGCCTGCTGGATTAGGCACTGTTATTATAAGAAACTCTTT. This codes for CACWIRHCYYKKLF.

Judged by abundance, this clone is medium-sized. This rearrangement joins TRGV10 to TRGJ1 or TRGJ2. The J gene comes from matching the DNA to germline here; TCRdb lacks it. TRGV10 is an ORF, and what it does is uncertain. The CDR3 runs to 13 residues. Germline trimming cut 8 bases from V and 6 bases from J; bases unmatched to any gene: 11. The CDR3 sequence: CAAWTRWVYKKLF. The CDR3 DNA is TGTGCTGCGTGGACCAGGTGGGTTTATAAGAAACTCTTT.

This clone was counted ten times or more. The same CDR3 can be traced to other DNA sequences in this sample. The gene calls are TRGV9 and TRGJ1 or TRGJ2. Here the J gene came from matching the DNA to germline, since TCRdb omits it. Germline assignment: CDR1 GITISATS and CDR2 ISYDGTV (reference sequence). Trimming removed 0 bases from V and 11 bases from J; junction bases left unmatched: 1. The CDR3 loop spans 10 amino acids. The CDR3, as DNA: TGTGCCTTGTGGGAGGTGCAGAAACTCTTT. Its translation is CALWEVQKLF.

By share, this clone counts as medium-sized. The chain links TRGV10 to TRGJ1 or TRGJ2. No J gene is reported in TCRdb; it was inferred here by comparing the DNA with germline. TRGV10 is filed as an ORF, its function uncertain. The J segment lost 0 bases and the V segment lost 8 bases, leaving 8 bases of the junction unmatched. This CDR3 is 14 amino acids long. CDR3 in amino acids: CAAWDRVNYYKKLF. The CDR3 DNA reads as TGTGCTGCGTGGGATAGGGTGAATTATTATAAGAAACTCTTT.

This clone is medium-sized within its sample. The chain links TRGV4 to TRGJ1 or TRGJ2. The J gene is absent in TCRdb and was assigned here via DNA matching to germline. Trimming at V came to 12 bases and at J to 5 bases, leaving 22 bases not matched to a gene. This CDR3 comprises 15 residues. Per the germline V gene, CDR1 is EGSTGY and CDR2 is YDSYTSSV. CDR3 coding DNA: TGTGCCCCCTCGTCGCCATTAACCCCCGATTATAAGAAACTCTTT. This gives the protein CAPSSPLTPDYKKLF.

This clone is judged medium-sized. This chain uses TRGV10 with TRGJP1. No J gene is reported in TCRdb; it was inferred here by comparing the DNA with germline. TRGV10 is recorded as an ORF, its role being uncertain. This CDR3 contains 16 residues. V shed 8 bases, J shed 0 bases, and the junction held 10 bases outside the gene matches. The CDR3 sequence is CAAWDAWHTTGWFKIF. Written as DNA, the CDR3 is TGTGCTGCGTGGGATGCATGGCATACCACTGGTTGGTTCAAGATATTT.

By share, this clone counts as medium-sized (0.01 to 0.1%). One end of the junction is discordant with germline, which a read error may explain. The chain employs TRGV4 and TRGJP2. Because TCRdb records no J gene, it was assigned here through a match of the DNA to germline. Germline CDR1 is EGSTGY and CDR2 is YDSYTSSV. The CDR3 sequence is 13 residues long. CDR3 nucleotide sequence: TGTGCCACCAGAAATAGGAGTGATTGGATCAAGACGTTT. As protein: CATRNRSDWIKTF.

This clone is deemed medium-sized (0.01 to 0.1%). J is TRGJP2 and V is TRGV8. TCRdb offers no J gene call, so here the DNA was matched to germline to obtain one. This CDR3 region has 15 residues. The germline CDR1 and CDR2 sequences are VENAVY and YDSYNSRV. J was trimmed by 5 bases and V by 2 bases; bases with no gene match: 8. DNA for the CDR3: TGTGCCACCTGGGATAAACGGGGAAGTGATTGGATCAAGACGTTT. Its protein product is CATWDKRGSDWIKTF.

By share, this clone ranks as medium-sized. The chain recombines TRGV5 with TRGJ1 or TRGJ2. TCRdb does not report a J gene; here it was assigned by matching the DNA to germline references. The CDR3 length is 14 residues. V shed 0 bases, J shed 2 bases, and the junction held 4 bases outside the gene matches. Germline CDR1 reads VINAFY; CDR2 reads YDVSNSKD. DNA of the CDR3: TGTGCCACCTGGGACAGGCGGTATTATTATAAGAAACTCTTT. Its protein product is CATWDRRYYYKKLF.

This clone is categorized as medium-sized. Different DNA sequences within this sample yield the same CDR3. This chain uses TRGV3 with TRGJ1 or TRGJ2. The J gene was not available in TCRdb and was assigned here by matching the DNA to germline segments. The germline V gene encodes CDR1 VTNTFY and CDR2 YDVSTARD (reference sequence). The trim removed 0 bases at V and 0 bases at J, leaving 2 bases unmatched. The CDR3 is 14 residues long. In DNA form, the CDR3 reads TGTGCCACCTGGGACAGGCCGAATTATTATAAGAAACTCTTT. Protein sequence: CATWDRPNYYKKLF.

This clone showed up many times. The gene calls are TRGV4 and TRGJ1 or TRGJ2. The J gene, left out of TCRdb, was set here by checking the DNA against germline. The CDR3 has 12 residues. Looked up from germline, CDR1 is EGSTGY and CDR2 is YDSYTSSV. Trimming removed 6 bases from V and 2 bases from J; junction bases left unmatched: 4. The CDR3 is CATWSHYYKKLF. CDR3 DNA sequence: TGTGCCACCTGGTCTCATTATTATAAGAAACTCTTT.

This clone was seen ten or more times. The chain links TRGV9 to TRGJ1 or TRGJ2. TCRdb records no J gene; here it was assigned by comparing the DNA to germline. There are 13 residues in the CDR3. The V gene end was trimmed by 3 bases and the J gene end by 0 bases; junction bases not matched to a gene: 2. Looked up from germline, CDR1 is GITISATS and CDR2 is ISYDGTV (reference sequence). In DNA form, the CDR3 reads TGTGCCTTGTGGGAGTTGAATTATTATAAGAAACTCTTT. It yields the protein CALWELNYYKKLF.

This clone was counted many times. The chain is built from TRGV5P and TRGJ1 or TRGJ2. No J gene is reported in TCRdb; it was inferred here by comparing the DNA with germline. TRGV5P is listed as a pseudogene. The CDR3 spans 12 residues. The CDR3 region has the DNA TGTGCCACCTGGGGCAGGCTATATAAGAAACTCTTT. It encodes CATWGRLYKKLF.

In its sample, this clone ranks as medium-sized. The chain recombines TRGV4 with TRGJP1. The J gene, left out of TCRdb, was set here by checking the DNA against germline. The CDR3 contains 15 residues. Trimming at V came to 5 bases and at J to 0 bases, leaving 6 bases not matched to a gene. Germline assignment: CDR1 EGSTGY and CDR2 YDSYTSSV. For the CDR3, the DNA is TGTGCCACCTGGGGGTTGTATACCACTGGTTGGTTCAAGATATTT. Protein product: CATWGLYTTGWFKIF.

This clone is categorized as medium-sized (0.01 to 0.1%). This sample also contains other DNA sequences that code for the same CDR3. The J gene is TRGJ1 or TRGJ2, the V gene TRGV2. Here the J gene was assigned by germline matching of the DNA, as TCRdb has none. The germline gives CDR1 EGSNGY, CDR2 YDSYNSKV. The V gene end was trimmed by 1 base and the J gene end by 8 bases; junction bases not matched to a gene: 2. This CDR3 is 11 amino acids long. The DNA of the CDR3 is TGTGCCACCTGGGACGGTCATAAGAAACTCTTT. It specifies CATWDGHKKLF.

The V call is TRGV2, the J call TRGJP2. No J gene was available from TCRdb, and it was assigned here by a germline match of the DNA. V shed 0 bases and J 6 bases; nucleotides not matched to a gene: 7. The germline CDR1 and CDR2 sequences are EGSNGY and YDSYNSKV. The CDR3 is 15 amino acids. The CDR3 nucleotides read TGTGCCACCTGGGACGGGCGTTGGGGTGATTGGATCAAGACGTTT. Its protein is CATWDGRWGDWIKTF.

The V call is TRGV8, the J call TRGJ1 or TRGJ2. Germline matching of the DNA provided the J gene here, since TCRdb leaves it blank. Germline V gene lookup returns CDR1 VENAVY and CDR2 YDSYNSRV. V shed 8 bases and J 8 bases; nucleotides not matched to a gene: 6. The CDR3 sequence is 10 residues long. The CDR3 DNA is TGTGCCACCTACCGGCATAAGAAACTCTTT. This encodes CATYRHKKLF.